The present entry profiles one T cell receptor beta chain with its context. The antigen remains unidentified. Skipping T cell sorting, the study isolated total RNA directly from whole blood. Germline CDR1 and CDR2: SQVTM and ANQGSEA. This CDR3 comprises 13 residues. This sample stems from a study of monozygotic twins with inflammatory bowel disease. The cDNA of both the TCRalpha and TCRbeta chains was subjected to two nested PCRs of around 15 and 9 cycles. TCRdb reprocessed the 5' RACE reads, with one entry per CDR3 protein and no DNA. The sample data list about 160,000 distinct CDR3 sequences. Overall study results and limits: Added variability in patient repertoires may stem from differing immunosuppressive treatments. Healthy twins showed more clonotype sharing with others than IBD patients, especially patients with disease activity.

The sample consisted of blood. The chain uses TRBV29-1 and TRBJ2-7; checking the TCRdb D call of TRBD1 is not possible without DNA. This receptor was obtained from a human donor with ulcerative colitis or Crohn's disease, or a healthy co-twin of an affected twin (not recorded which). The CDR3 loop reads CSVRDRDSYEQYF.